The present T cell receptor (beta chain) was sequenced within a study of siplizumab effects on memory and regulatory T cells. Study outcomes and limitations: Roughly 75-97% of dividing CD4+ or CD8+ clones were without an attributable naive or memory phenotype. Proliferating Tregs in siplizumab cultures were never verified as suppressive. Versus 25% to 30% in controls, the mappable alloreactive CD4+ clones averaged nearly 70% Treg-derived with siplizumab.

The repertoire was sequenced with immunoSEQ multiplex PCR; TCRdb's copy has only in-frame clones and lacks some. The data contain about 69,000 clones, over 75% of them singletons. As for this clone: Its antigen is not identified.

The material sequenced was Tregs sorted from blood. The receptor's source is a human donor in good health.

CDR3 in DNA: TGTGCCAGTTCATTTTTCGGGCCGAACACCGGGGAGCTGTTTTTT. It yields the protein CASSFFGPNTGELFF. The chain recombines TRBV2 with TRBJ2-2; the D is unclear. This CDR3 is built from 15 residues. Per germline, CDR1 SNHLY and CDR2 FYNNEI. Deletions cut 9 bases from V and 0 bases from J, with 14 bases between.